This T cell receptor beta chain stems from a study of radiotherapy plus CTLA-4 blockade in lung cancer. Overall study: Disease control was achieved by just over 30% of patients, and objective responses by around 17%.

Study-wide points: Subsequent to radiotherapy plus ipilimumab, tumor-derived TCR clones underwent expansion in blood. It was early blood T cell clone dynamics, with interferon-beta, that reportedly best predicted response.

The CDR3 is made up of 14 amino acids. Germline CDR1 is MDHEN and CDR2 is SYDVKM. V dropped 5 bases and J dropped 1 base, with 9 bases sitting between them. TCRdb keeps only in-frame clones here, not all; method: immunoSEQ multiplex PCR. The sample shows 90,000 to 100,000 clones, roughly four fifths of them seen only once. Enrolled patients, whose metastatic non-small-cell lung cancer was chemo-refractory, received focal radiation plus CTLA-4 blockade with ipilimumab. Note on this clone: Antigen: not known.

The receptor was derived from a human donor with non-small cell lung cancer that progressed on radiotherapy plus ipilimumab. Sequenced material: peripheral blood, taken from a patient treated with radiotherapy plus ipilimumab. The chain has TRBV28 and TRBJ2-4; D call uncertain. The CDR3 bases are TGTGCCAGCAGTGAAGGGTCTGCCAAAAACATTCAGTACTTC. Translated, it gives CASSEGSAKNIQYF.